Presented here are 26 T cell receptor beta chains from one specimen sequenced in a study of cytomegalovirus exposure and HLA in healthy donors. Researchers ran the PCR with 60 Vbeta and 13 Jbeta primers. Only in-frame clones appear in the TCRdb table, and some are missing; sequencing was by immunoSEQ multiplex PCR. The sample consists of 150,000 to 200,000 clones, around four fifths of them appearing once. Sequenced input: PBMCs. The receptors stem from a man aged 25 to 40 in good health and CMV-seronegative.

This clone is a singleton in its sample. The gene calls are TRBV4-1 and TRBJ2-7, with 7 bases aligning to TRBD1. Trimming at V came to 2 bases and at J to 0 bases, leaving 4 bases not matched to a gene. The CDR3 consists of 15 residues. Germline CDR1 and CDR2: MGHRA and YSYEKL. This chain's CDR3 is CASSQRGQSSYEQYF. The DNA for the CDR3 is TGCGCCAGCAGCCAAAGGGGACAGAGCTCCTACGAGCAGTACTTC.

This clone has just a few counts. The sample holds other DNA sequences that translate to the same CDR3. The chain recombines TRBV6-5 with TRBJ1-3; D remains unclear. The germline V gene has CDR1 MNHEY and CDR2 SVGAGI. V was trimmed by 0 bases and J by 0 bases, leaving 6 bases between them. This CDR3 is built from 15 residues. CDR3 bases: TGTGCCAGCAGTTACTCGCGGGACTCTGGAAACACCATATATTTT. Protein sequence: CASSYSRDSGNTIYF.

The V call is TRBV15, the J call TRBJ2-7; TRBD1 agrees at 8 bases. V shed 0 bases, J shed 3 bases, and the junction held 4 bases outside the gene matches. The CDR3 is 15 amino acids. Germline-derived CDR1 and CDR2 are LNHNV and YYDKDF (reference sequence). The CDR3 here is CATSRDPGQGYEQYF. CDR3 in DNA: TGTGCCACCAGCAGAGATCCTGGACAGGGCTACGAGCAGTACTTC. Full variable domain (missing parts from reference TRBV15 and TRBJ2-7): DAMVIQNPRYQVTQFGKPVTLSCSQTLNHNVMYWYQQKSSQAPKLLFHYYDKDFNNEADTPDNFQSRRPNTSFCFLDIRSPGLGDTAMYLCATSRDPGQGYEQYFGPGTRLTVT.

The V and J genes are TRBV5-4 and TRBJ2-7; TRBD2 is a possible D gene (5 bases). This CDR3 is built from 16 residues. The germline gives CDR1 SGHNT, CDR2 YYREEE (reference sequence). V lost 2 bases and J lost 6, with 21 bases in between. CDR3 nucleotides: TGTGCCAGCAGCTTTTTCCCAGCTAGCATATTCGGCGAGCAGTACTTC. This translates into CASSFFPASIFGEQYF.

In this sample, this clone turned up a few times. The gene calls are TRBV28 and TRBJ2-7, with 8 bases lining up with TRBD2. Unmatched junction bases numbered 5, after V lost 6 bases and J lost 4 bases. Germline CDR1 is MDHEN and CDR2 is SYDVKM. The CDR3 extends over 13 amino acids. CDR3 amino acids: CASRTPGGYEQYF. The CDR3 coding sequence is TGTGCCAGCAGGACCCCGGGGGGGTACGAGCAGTACTTC. The complete variable domain, with remaining parts taken from reference TRBV28 and TRBJ2-7, reads DVKVTQSSRYLVKRTGEKVFLECVQDMDHENMFWYRQDPGLGLRLIYFSYDVKMKEKGDIPEGYSVSREKKERFSLILESASTNQTSMYLCASRTPGGYEQYFGPGTRLTVT.

This clone was picked up a small number of times. DNA of the CDR3: TGTGCCAGCAGCGTAGGGCAGGGGTATCAGCCCCAGCATTTT. It is translated as CASSVGQGYQPQHF. The V gene is TRBV9, the J gene TRBJ1-5; D is possibly TRBD1 (6 bases). The CDR3 has 14 residues. Germline CDR1 and CDR2: SGDLS and YYNGEE. The germline V and J ends were trimmed by 0 bases and 5 bases, with 9 bases remaining between them.

This chain joins TRBV19 and TRBJ2-2, with 11 nucleotides matching TRBD2. Germline CDR1 is LNHDA and CDR2 is SQIVND (reference sequence). There are 17 residues in the CDR3. Trimming cost V 7 bases and J 5 bases; bases outside gene matches: 12. The CDR3: CASTVSGRALSTGELFF. The CDR3 nucleotides are TGTGCCAGTACCGTTAGCGGGAGGGCCCTCAGTACCGGGGAGCTGTTTTTT.

J is TRBJ1-6 and V is TRBV7-2; TRBD1 is a possible D gene (6 bases). CDR3 length: 18 amino acids. Germline assignment: CDR1 SGHTA and CDR2 FQGNSA. Trimming pared 5 bases from V and 0 bases from J, leaving 17 bases between. CDR3 bases: TGTGCCAGCAGCCTTAGGACAGCGACCCTCTCCTATAATTCACCCCTCCACTTT. This encodes CASSLRTATLSYNSPLHF.

This chain connects TRBV28 to TRBJ2-3; 7 bases fit TRBD1. The CDR3 loop spans 15 amino acids. The V gene end was trimmed by 7 bases and the J gene end by 6 bases; junction bases not matched to a gene: 13. CDR1 MDHEN and CDR2 SYDVKM come from the germline V gene. This CDR3 is CASTWDSQLWDTQYF. As DNA, the CDR3 is TGTGCCAGCACTTGGGACAGTCAACTGTGGGATACGCAGTATTTT.

A few counts support this clone. The rearrangement uses TRBV2 and TRBJ1-1, with D perhaps matching TRBD1 (5 bases). The germline V and J ends were trimmed by 9 bases and 1 base, with 12 bases remaining between them. The germline V gene has CDR1 SNHLY and CDR2 FYNNEI. CDR3 length equals 13 residues. DNA of the CDR3: TGTGCCAGGGAGGGACGGGAGAACACTGAAGCTTTCTTT. Translating it yields CAREGRENTEAFF. The full variable domain, its missing parts supplied by reference TRBV2 and TRBJ1-1, is EPEVTQTPSHQVTQMGQEVILRCVPISNHLYFYWYRQILGQKVEFLVSFYNNEISEKSEIFDDQFSVERPDGSNFTLKIRSTKLEDSAMYFCAREGRENTEAFFGQGTRLTVV.

V and J are TRBV6-5 and TRBJ2-7, with 15 bases fitting TRBD2. Germline lookup yields CDR1 MNHEY and CDR2 SVGAGI. V dropped 1 base and J dropped 4; count of bases not matched to a gene: 2. The CDR3 runs 16 residues. The CDR3 loop is CASSYYGTSGGYEQYF. The CDR3 DNA reads as TGTGCCAGCAGTTACTATGGGACTAGCGGGGGGTACGAGCAGTACTTC.

V and J are TRBV11-2 and TRBJ2-7; 7 positions match TRBD2. Germline V gives CDR1 SGHAT, CDR2 FQNNGV. CDR3 length: 16 residues. V trimming: 5 bases; J trimming: 1 base; junction bases outside the gene matches: 11. The DNA of the CDR3 is TGTGCCAGCAGCCCGTGGGGGGGGTCGCATTCCTACGAGCAGTACTTC. It encodes CASSPWGGSHSYEQYF.

The V and J genes are TRBV5-1 and TRBJ2-2, with TRBD1 as a possible D gene (5 bases). Germline CDR1 and CDR2: SGHRS and YFSETQ. Trimming took 0 bases from V and 6 from J, leaving 9 bases between them. The CDR3 loop spans 14 amino acids. The CDR3 DNA is TGCGCCAGCAGCTTGGGACAGCTCGCCGGGGAGCTGTTTTTT. As protein: CASSLGQLAGELFF.

DNA for the CDR3: TGCGCCAGCACTTACAGCGGTTCCTACGAGCAGTACTTC. Residues: CASTYSGSYEQYF. The chain uses TRBV10-2 and TRBJ2-7; D might be TRBD2 (5 bases). CDR3 length equals 13 residues. Trimming pared 7 bases from V and 1 base from J, leaving 11 bases between. Germline assignment: CDR1 WSHSY and CDR2 SAAADI.

This chain connects TRBV4-1 to TRBJ2-5, with 11 bases matching TRBD2. The germline CDR1 and CDR2 sequences are MGHRA and YSYEKL. This CDR3 is built from 15 residues. The V gene end was trimmed by 10 bases and the J gene end by 5 bases; junction bases not matched to a gene: 12. The CDR3 reads CATTPLAGGPETQYF. CDR3 coding DNA: TGCGCCACTACGCCCTTAGCGGGAGGGCCGGAGACCCAGTACTTC.

The J gene is TRBJ1-1, the V gene TRBV6-5; no firm D call. V lost 0 bases and J 1 base, leaving 9 bases between the germline ends. The CDR3 consists of 15 residues. CDR1 is MNHEY and CDR2 is SVGAGI in the germline V gene. The CDR3 is CASSYSYTRNTEAFF. CDR3 DNA: TGTGCCAGCAGTTACTCTTATACACGGAACACTGAAGCTTTCTTT.

This clone appeared once. CDR3 protein: CASSIRGPPVEQYF. Written as DNA, the CDR3 is TGTGCCAGTAGTATAAGAGGGCCACCGGTCGAGCAGTACTTC. The chain has TRBV19 and TRBJ2-7; D may be TRBD2 (5 bases). CDR3 length equals 14 residues. CDR1 and CDR2 (germline): LNHDA, SQIVND (reference sequence). The V and J ends lost 2 bases and 6 bases respectively, with 14 bases between them.

The chain has TRBV4-1 and TRBJ2-1; 8 nucleotides match TRBD2. Germline V gene data show CDR1 as MGHRA and CDR2 as YSYEKL. The junction had 9 bases not matched to a gene; V was cut back by 4 bases and J by 7 bases. The CDR3 has 15 residues. The CDR3 spells CASSLLAESINEQFF. DNA for the CDR3: TGCGCCAGCAGCCTACTAGCGGAGTCTATAAATGAGCAGTTCTTC.

Only a few counts were recorded for this clone. The V and J genes are TRBV5-6 and TRBJ2-5, with a weak D call TRBD1 (6 bases). The ends were cut back, 4 bases at V and 2 bases at J, with 18 bases in the middle. The CDR3 loop spans 16 amino acids. In germline, CDR1 is SGHDT, CDR2 YYEEEE. CDR3 sequence reads: CASSPGKGDSQETQYF. CDR3 nucleotides: TGTGCCAGCAGCCCCGGTAAGGGGGATTCTCAAGAGACCCAGTACTTC.

The chain recombines TRBV2 with TRBJ2-2; the D gene is possibly TRBD2 (6 bases). V was cut by 2 bases and J by 7 bases, with 14 bases left in between. The CDR3 contains 15 residues. The germline gives CDR1 SNHLY, CDR2 FYNNEI. CDR3 DNA sequence: TGTGCCAGCAGTGAACGCGGCGGGGCCGGCGGGGAGCTGTTTTTT. This encodes CASSERGGAGGELFF.

This clone was seen only once. The chain joins TRBV7-2 to TRBJ1-5; 9 nucleotides line up with TRBD1. Per the germline V gene, CDR1 is SGHTA and CDR2 is FQGNSA. After removal of 2 bases from V and 4 bases from J, the junction contained 6 bases not matched to a gene. The CDR3 runs 16 residues. The CDR3 DNA reads TGTGCCAGCAGCTTAAGTGGGACAGGGATTAATCAGCCCCAGCATTTT. It is translated as CASSLSGTGINQPQHF.

The chain is built from TRBV5-1 and TRBJ2-7, with TRBD1 identical over 7 bases. The CDR3 has 12 amino acids. With 3 bases clipped from V and 10 bases from J, the junction kept 7 bases outside the gene matches. The germline gives CDR1 SGHRS, CDR2 YFSETQ. DNA for the CDR3: TGCGCCAGCAGCTGGGACAGAGGCGACCAGTACTTC. It encodes CASSWDRGDQYF.

V usage is TRBV30 and J usage is TRBJ1-1, with no clear D. With 4 bases removed from V and 0 bases from J, the gap between germline ends came to 15 bases. This CDR3 contains 15 residues. From germline, CDR1 is GTSNPN and CDR2 SVGIG (reference sequence). This CDR3 reads CAWTRTGILNTEAFF. CDR3 sequence (DNA): TGTGCCTGGACCCGGACGGGGATTTTGAACACTGAAGCTTTCTTT.

This chain joins TRBV2 and TRBJ1-1; 7 nucleotides line up with TRBD1. The CDR3 length is 12 residues. Trimming took 8 bases from V and 2 from J; bases not matched to a gene: 2. Germline CDR1 is SNHLY and CDR2 is FYNNEI. The CDR3 DNA sequence: TGTGCCAGCGGGGACAGCAACACTGAAGCTTTCTTT. As protein: CASGDSNTEAFF.

The rearrangement joins TRBV9 to TRBJ2-4; TRBD2 matches 10 bases. The CDR3 extends over 18 amino acids. V lost 2 bases to trimming and J lost 5 bases; unmatched junction nucleotides: 13. The germline V gene encodes CDR1 SGDLS and CDR2 YYNGEE. CDR3 DNA sequence: TGTGCCAGCAGCGTCAGCGGGGGGGTAGGCAGGGGGCAAAACATTCAGTACTTC. Protein sequence: CASSVSGGVGRGQNIQYF.

This sequence joins TRBV4-3 and TRBJ1-4; the match to TRBD1 covers 8 bases. The germline V gene encodes CDR1 LGHNA and CDR2 YSLEER. CDR3 length equals 17 residues. V dropped 0 bases and J dropped 9; count of bases not matched to a gene: 12. CDR3 protein: CASSQEVLTGVIQKLFF. CDR3 coding DNA: TGCGCCAGCAGCCAAGAGGTTTTGACAGGGGTTATCCAAAAACTGTTTTTT.